Listed below are T cell receptor beta chains from one sample, sequenced in a study of regulatory T cells in long-lasting Graves disease. Via MiXCR, TCRdb re-called the multiplex PCR reads, giving one row per CDR3 protein. The data hold approximately 400,000 distinct CDR3 sequences, with around 16% observed a single time. This sample was shared with a second study, whose subject was T cells in Graves' hyperthyroidism and ophthalmopathy.

The sample in question was peripheral blood mononuclear cells (PBMCs), obtained at new diagnosis, from a patient treated with antithyroid drugs. All receptors come from a woman aged 35 to 49 with Graves disease. CDR3s include the opening cysteine and the closing phenylalanine or tryptophan. The D gene is left open where the match is weak. Some rows mark clone size as missing; the rest say once, few, many or name a class of expanded clone.

CDR3 protein | CDR3 DNA | J gene | D gene | clone size | V gene
CASSPLTSGTYEQYF | TGTGCCAGCAGCCCCCTGACTAGCGGGACCTACGAGCAGTACTTC | TRBJ2-7 | TRBD2 | few | TRBV11-2
CASSQDLGPGNEQFF | TGTGCCAGCAGCCAAGATTTGGGCCCAGGCAATGAGCAGTTCTTC | TRBJ2-1 | . | many | TRBV14
CASSLEPSGSTQYF | TGCGCCAGCAGCTTGGAACCAAGCGGGAGTACGCAGTATTTT | TRBJ2-3 | TRBD2 | few | TRBV5-1
CAIMDRGQGKLFF | TGTGCCATCATGGACAGGGGGCAAGGAAAACTGTTTTTT | TRBJ1-4 | TRBD1 | few | TRBV28
CASRQRTSGRRLTYEQYF | TGTGCCAGCAGACAACGCACTAGCGGGAGGCGCCTTACCTACGAGCAGTACTTC | TRBJ2-7 | TRBD2 | many | TRBV5-6
CASSLAGLAGDIYNEQFF | TGTGCCAGCAGCTTAGCCGGACTAGCGGGAGACATCTACAATGAGCAGTTCTTC | TRBJ2-1 | TRBD2 | many | TRBV11-3
CASSTSTSFAEQFF | TGTGCCAGCAGCACCTCGACTAGTTTTGCTGAGCAGTTCTTC | TRBJ2-1 | . | once | TRBV5-4
CASSHQIPSYEQYF | TGTGCCAGCAGCCACCAGATTCCTTCCTACGAGCAGTACTTC | TRBJ2-7 | . | . | TRBV3-1
CASSLDRWGASNYGYTF | TGTGCCAGCAGCTTAGATCGCTGGGGGGCTTCTAACTATGGCTACACCTTC | TRBJ1-2 | . | many | TRBV11-3
CASSTRRGYVGPQHF | TGTGCCAGTAGTACCCGAAGGGGCTACGTGGGGCCCCAGCATTTT | TRBJ1-5 | . | few | TRBV19
CASRAGTGGFYEQYF | TGTGCCAGCAGGGCCGGGACAGGGGGGTTCTACGAGCAGTACTTC | TRBJ2-7 | TRBD1 | many | TRBV12-3/TRBV12-4
CSATPIDTYNEQFF | TGCAGTGCTACTCCGATCGACACCTACAATGAGCAGTTCTTC | TRBJ2-1 | . | . | TRBV20-1
CASTLRVSGQTQDYGYTF | TGTGCCAGCACCTTACGCGTTTCGGGACAGACCCAGGACTATGGCTACACCTTC | TRBJ1-2 | TRBD1 | many | TRBV6-1
CASSSRPAGGDEQYF | TGTGCCAGCAGCTCCCGACCCGCAGGGGGCGATGAGCAGTACTTC | TRBJ2-7 | TRBD1 | . | TRBV9
CASSLVGESYNEQFF | TGTGCCAGCAGCTTAGTTGGCGAATCCTACAATGAGCAGTTCTTC | TRBJ2-1 | . | many | TRBV5-1
CASRDRGLSYEQYF | TGTGCCAGCAGGGACAGGGGTCTCTCCTACGAGCAGTACTTC | TRBJ2-7 | TRBD1 | few | TRBV6-1
CSARASGRPLYEQYF | TGCAGTGCTAGAGCTAGCGGGAGGCCCCTCTACGAGCAGTACTTC | TRBJ2-7 | TRBD2 | many | TRBV20-1
CASSPRGWGPPGYTF | TGTGCCAGCAGTCCCCGTGGCTGGGGGCCGCCGGGCTACACCTTC | TRBJ1-2 | . | many | TRBV12-3/TRBV12-4
CAWSPSGRGYNEQFF | TGTGCCTGGAGCCCCAGCGGGAGGGGCTACAATGAGCAGTTCTTC | TRBJ2-1 | TRBD2 | . | TRBV30
CSVRGLAGGTDTQYF | TGCAGCGTAAGAGGACTAGCGGGAGGGACCGATACGCAGTATTTT | TRBJ2-3 | TRBD2 | many | TRBV29-1
CASRVTGVTQETQYF | TGTGCCAGCAGGGTAACAGGGGTGACTCAAGAGACCCAGTACTTC | TRBJ2-5 | TRBD1 | many | TRBV28
CASSESGIAGEAFF | TGTGCCAGCAGTGAATCTGGAATAGCGGGTGAAGCTTTCTTT | TRBJ1-1 | . | many | TRBV2
CASSFRSNTEAFF | TGCGCCAGCAGCTTTAGGTCCAACACTGAAGCTTTCTTT | TRBJ1-1 | . | . | TRBV5-1
CASSEKLHNRDNEQFF | TGTGCCAGCAGCGAAAAACTCCACAATAGAGACAATGAGCAGTTCTTC | TRBJ2-1 | . | . | TRBV9
CASSSARQSNYGYTF | TGTGCCAGTAGTTCCGCCCGACAGAGCAACTATGGCTACACCTTC | TRBJ1-2 | . | few | TRBV19
CASSQASGGAEYNEQFF | TGCGCCAGCAGCCAAGCCTCGGGGGGCGCCGAGTACAATGAGCAGTTCTTC | TRBJ2-1 | . | . | TRBV4-3
CASSYADTGELFF | TGTGCCAGCAGCTACGCTGACACCGGGGAGCTGTTTTTT | TRBJ2-2 | . | . | TRBV11-3
CASSSRRFDGADTQYF | TGTGCCAGCAGTTCTCGGAGATTTGACGGGGCAGATACGCAGTATTTT | TRBJ2-3 | . | many | TRBV12-3/TRBV12-4
CASTSDGSSYNEQFF | TGTGCCAGCACCTCAGACGGAAGCTCCTACAATGAGCAGTTCTTC | TRBJ2-1 | . | many | TRBV28
CSARVLAQGARYNEQFF | TGCAGTGCTAGAGTCCTGGCCCAGGGGGCGAGGTACAATGAGCAGTTCTTC | TRBJ2-1 | TRBD1 | . | TRBV20-1
CASSFSQGTYEQYF | TGTGCCAGCAGTTTCTCGCAGGGAACCTACGAGCAGTACTTC | TRBJ2-7 | . | many | TRBV28
CASSKFDGSQETQYF | TGTGCCAGCAGTAAGTTCGACGGGAGCCAAGAGACCCAGTACTTC | TRBJ2-5 | . | many | TRBV6-2/TRBV6-3
CASRGAGEQPQHF | TGTGCCTCCCGGGGGGCCGGGGAGCAGCCCCAGCATTTT | TRBJ1-5 | . | . | TRBV2
CASSLDRHYQYF | TGTGCCAGCAGCTTAGATCGGCACTACCAGTACTTC | TRBJ2-5 | . | . | TRBV11-3
CASSQDSGTGSYEQYF | TGCGCCAGCAGCCAAGATAGCGGGACAGGAAGCTACGAGCAGTACTTC | TRBJ2-7 | . | many | TRBV4-1
CASSEDSPQKQYF | TGCGCCAGCAGCGAGGACAGCCCCCAGAAGCAGTACTTC | TRBJ2-7 | . | many | TRBV5-1
CASRRTGTRNYGYTF | TGTGCCAGCAGAAGGACAGGTACCAGAAACTATGGCTACACCTTC | TRBJ1-2 | TRBD1 | many | TRBV28
CASTLDTEAFF | TGTGCCAGCACTCTTGACACTGAAGCTTTCTTT | TRBJ1-1 | . | many | TRBV6-1
CASSQTTGAHGYTF | TGCGCCAGCAGCCAAACCACGGGGGCTCATGGCTACACCTTC | TRBJ1-2 | . | few | TRBV4-3
CASSQVKGSEAFF | TGTGCCAGCAGCCAAGTGAAGGGCTCTGAAGCTTTCTTT | TRBJ1-1 | . | many | TRBV3-1
CANSLHRDRFYSNQPQHF | TGTGCCAACAGTTTGCACCGGGACAGATTTTATAGCAATCAGCCCCAGCATTTT | TRBJ1-5 | TRBD1 | . | TRBV28
CASNIPGEGLENIQYF | TGTGCCAGTAATATACCAGGGGAGGGACTGGAAAACATTCAGTACTTC | TRBJ2-4 | . | . | TRBV19
CASIGGRGGYTF | TGTGCCAGCATCGGAGGGAGGGGCGGCTACACCTTC | TRBJ1-2 | . | . | TRBV6-1
CASSLSLSGQETQYF | TGTGCCAGCTCACTTAGCTTAAGCGGCCAAGAGACCCAGTACTTC | TRBJ2-5 | . | many | TRBV18
CASEGGSYTGELFF | TGTGCCAGCGAAGGTGGGAGTTATACCGGGGAGCTGTTTTTT | TRBJ2-2 | . | . | TRBV3-1
CAGSLEAGGYNEQFF | TGTGCCGGCAGCTTGGAAGCGGGGGGGTACAATGAGCAGTTCTTC | TRBJ2-1 | TRBD2 | . | TRBV11-2
CASGLGLAGNTDTQYF | TGTGCTAGTGGTCTAGGACTAGCGGGAAACACAGATACGCAGTATTTT | TRBJ2-3 | TRBD2 | . | TRBV12-5
CASSVGYGQETQYF | TGTGCCAGCAGTGTAGGTTACGGACAAGAGACCCAGTACTTC | TRBJ2-5 | . | many | TRBV11-2
CASSMLRSEQYF | TGTGCCAGCAGCATGCTTAGGAGCGAGCAGTACTTC | TRBJ2-7 | . | many | TRBV7-2
CATSRDRAETQYF | TGTGCCACCAGCCGTGACAGGGCCGAGACCCAGTACTTC | TRBJ2-5 | TRBD1 | . | TRBV15
CSARETGRTGELFF | TGCAGTGCTAGAGAGACAGGGCGCACCGGGGAGCTGTTTTTT | TRBJ2-2 | TRBD1 | few | TRBV20-1
CATRAEVNTEAFF | TGTGCCACCAGGGCGGAAGTGAACACTGAAGCTTTCTTT | TRBJ1-1 | . | . | TRBV24-1
CASSGLAGGWETQYF | TGTGCCAGCAGTGGACTAGCGGGAGGTTGGGAGACCCAGTACTTC | TRBJ2-5 | TRBD2 | many | TRBV27
CASSLQAGGTDTQYF | TGTGCCAGCAGTTTACAGGCAGGGGGGACAGATACGCAGTATTTT | TRBJ2-3 | . | many | TRBV28
CATSDLRAGEIDTQYF | TGTGCCACCAGTGATTTGCGGGCGGGCGAGATAGATACGCAGTATTTT | TRBJ2-3 | . | few | TRBV24-1